Listed below are T cell receptor beta chains from one sample, sequenced in a study of blood T cell repertoires in COVID-19. Clones were sequenced by immunoSEQ multiplex PCR, and TCRdb holds only the in-frame ones, with some missing. The data hold approximately 250,000 clones, with roughly 83% observed a single time. Sequenced input: peripheral blood. These receptor sequences come from a woman older than 75 with COVID-19, enrolled during active disease. Each CDR3 is given with its conserved first and last residue. A D gene is named only where the DNA matches it firmly. Rows give clone size only sometimes, using once, few, many, or a class for an expanded clone.

clone_size: -
v_call: TRBV28
d_call: -
j_call: TRBJ1-2
cdr3_aa: CASRRTSRDGYTF
cdr3_nt: TGTGCCAGCAGGAGGACGTCCAGGGATGGCTACACCTTC

clone_size: once
v_call: TRBV5-1
d_call: -
j_call: TRBJ1-1
cdr3_aa: CASSPGPGLYTEAFF
cdr3_nt: TGCGCCAGCAGCCCCGGTCCGGGTTTGTACACTGAAGCTTTCTTT

clone_size: -
v_call: TRBV6-5
d_call: TRBD1
j_call: TRBJ1-4
cdr3_aa: CASSPGQANEKLFF
cdr3_nt: TGTGCCAGCAGTCCGGGACAGGCTAATGAAAAACTGTTTTTT

clone_size: -
v_call: TRBV4-2
d_call: TRBD2
j_call: TRBJ2-3
cdr3_aa: CASSLHPGGWEGQYF
cdr3_nt: TGTGCCAGCAGCCTTCACCCCGGAGGGTGGGAGGGGCAGTATTTT

clone_size: -
v_call: TRBV5-1
d_call: -
j_call: TRBJ2-6
cdr3_aa: CASHITGSGANVLTF
cdr3_nt: TGCGCCAGCCACATCACAGGGTCTGGGGCCAACGTCCTGACTTTC

clone_size: -
v_call: TRBV7-3
d_call: TRBD2
j_call: TRBJ2-1
cdr3_aa: CASSKSGGTYNEQFF
cdr3_nt: TGTGCCAGCAGCAAAAGCGGGGGGACCTACAATGAGCAGTTCTTC

clone_size: -
v_call: TRBV6-1
d_call: -
j_call: TRBJ2-2
cdr3_aa: CASSENRRNTGELFF
cdr3_nt: TGTGCCAGCAGTGAAAACAGAAGGAACACCGGGGAGCTGTTTTTT

clone_size: -
v_call: TRBV23-1
d_call: -
j_call: TRBJ2-4
cdr3_aa: CASSQPWGTGGPNIQYF
cdr3_nt: TGCGCCAGCAGTCAACCTTGGGGAACCGGGGGGCCAAACATTCAGTACTTC

clone_size: -
v_call: TRBV4-2
d_call: -
j_call: TRBJ1-1
cdr3_aa: CASSPPTMNTEAFF
cdr3_nt: TGTGCCAGCAGCCCACCGACAATGAACACTGAAGCTTTCTTT

clone_size: few
v_call: TRBV30
d_call: TRBD1
j_call: TRBJ2-3
cdr3_aa: CAWSPGQGNTDTQYF
cdr3_nt: TGTGCCTGGAGTCCGGGACAGGGGAACACAGATACGCAGTATTTT

clone_size: -
v_call: TRBV7-9
d_call: -
j_call: TRBJ2-5
cdr3_aa: CASSFGQGGEETQYF
cdr3_nt: TGTGCCAGCAGCTTTGGACAGGGAGGGGAAGAGACCCAGTACTTC

clone_size: -
v_call: TRBV28
d_call: -
j_call: TRBJ1-4
cdr3_aa: CASSRDRRVGKLFF
cdr3_nt: TGTGCCAGCAGTCGAGACAGGCGGGTGGGAAAACTGTTTTTT

clone_size: -
v_call: TRBV19
d_call: -
j_call: TRBJ2-3
cdr3_aa: CASRTYTDTQYF
cdr3_nt: TGTGCCAGTAGGACTTACACAGATACGCAGTATTTT

clone_size: -
v_call: TRBV6-5
d_call: -
j_call: TRBJ2-5
cdr3_aa: CASTRGGGETQYF
cdr3_nt: TGTGCCAGCACGCGTGGGGGCGGGGAGACCCAGTACTTC

clone_size: -
v_call: TRBV30
d_call: -
j_call: TRBJ1-1
cdr3_aa: CAWSQLITRGAFF
cdr3_nt: TGTGCCTGGAGTCAACTCATTACACGGGGAGCTTTCTTT

clone_size: -
v_call: TRBV28
d_call: -
j_call: TRBJ1-1
cdr3_aa: CASRPYMGGKNTEAFF
cdr3_nt: TGTGCCAGCAGACCATATATGGGGGGAAAGAACACTGAAGCTTTCTTT

clone_size: -
v_call: TRBV7-2
d_call: TRBD2
j_call: TRBJ2-5
cdr3_aa: CASSSGLAGAGGETQYF
cdr3_nt: TGTGCCAGCAGCTCAGGACTAGCGGGGGCCGGCGGAGAGACCCAGTACTTC

clone_size: -
v_call: TRBV7-2
d_call: -
j_call: TRBJ2-6
cdr3_aa: CASSLGTTLGANVLTF
cdr3_nt: TGTGCCAGCAGCTTAGGGACTACGTTGGGGGCCAACGTCCTGACTTTC

clone_size: -
v_call: TRBV28
d_call: -
j_call: TRBJ1-2
cdr3_aa: CASRDSPGGYTF
cdr3_nt: TGTGCCAGCAGGGACAGCCCGGGGGGCTACACCTTC

clone_size: few
v_call: TRBV3-1/TRBV3-2
d_call: -
j_call: TRBJ1-2
cdr3_aa: CASGKLDIRDGYTF
cdr3_nt: TGTGCCAGCGGAAAATTGGACATCCGGGATGGCTACACCTTC

clone_size: once
v_call: TRBV2
d_call: -
j_call: TRBJ2-2
cdr3_aa: CASSELRGRGNTGELFF
cdr3_nt: TGTGCCAGCAGTGAACTGCGGGGGCGAGGAAACACCGGGGAGCTGTTTTTT

clone_size: -
v_call: TRBV3-1/TRBV3-2
d_call: -
j_call: TRBJ1-2
cdr3_aa: CASSQTTRGYTF
cdr3_nt: TGTGCCAGCAGCCAAACTACTCGGGGCTACACCTTC

clone_size: few
v_call: TRBV7-9
d_call: -
j_call: TRBJ1-2
cdr3_aa: CASSLTGTSGEYTF
cdr3_nt: TGTGCCAGCAGCTTAACCGGGACCTCGGGGGAGTACACCTTC

clone_size: -
v_call: TRBV2
d_call: -
j_call: TRBJ1-6
cdr3_aa: CASSDQEGSPLHF
cdr3_nt: TGTGCCAGCAGTGACCAGGAAGGTTCACCCCTCCACTTT

clone_size: few
v_call: TRBV18
d_call: -
j_call: TRBJ1-1
cdr3_aa: CASSPEGQLQVFF
cdr3_nt: TGTGCCAGCTCACCAGAGGGACAACTTCAGGTTTTCTTT

clone_size: -
v_call: TRBV5-1
d_call: TRBD2
j_call: TRBJ2-7
cdr3_aa: CASSLTSGREQYF
cdr3_nt: TGCGCCAGCAGCTTAACTAGCGGCCGCGAGCAGTACTTC

clone_size: -
v_call: TRBV7-9
d_call: TRBD2
j_call: TRBJ2-7
cdr3_aa: CASSSERGGLGEQYF
cdr3_nt: TGTGCCAGCAGCTCCGAGCGGGGGGGCTTGGGCGAGCAGTACTTC

clone_size: few
v_call: TRBV7-2
d_call: -
j_call: TRBJ1-2
cdr3_aa: CASSSSPEHYGYTF
cdr3_nt: TGTGCCAGCAGCTCCTCGCCGGAGCACTATGGCTACACCTTC

clone_size: -
v_call: TRBV7-8
d_call: -
j_call: TRBJ2-3
cdr3_aa: CASTRRSSTDTQYF
cdr3_nt: TGTGCCAGCACCCGGCGATCTAGCACAGATACGCAGTATTTT

clone_size: -
v_call: TRBV5-1
d_call: TRBD2
j_call: TRBJ2-1
cdr3_aa: CASSSGGRHNEQFF
cdr3_nt: TGCGCCAGCAGTAGCGGGGGGAGACACAATGAGCAGTTCTTC

clone_size: -
v_call: TRBV28
d_call: -
j_call: TRBJ1-6
cdr3_aa: CASSLWTLLGASSPLHF
cdr3_nt: TGTGCCAGCAGTTTATGGACCCTTTTGGGGGCTTCTTCACCCCTCCACTTT

clone_size: -
v_call: TRBV4-3
d_call: -
j_call: TRBJ1-2
cdr3_aa: CASSQEYLNNYGYTF
cdr3_nt: TGCGCCAGCAGCCAAGAGTACTTGAATAACTATGGCTACACCTTC

clone_size: -
v_call: TRBV6-6
d_call: -
j_call: TRBJ1-1
cdr3_aa: CASSYGQTGNTEAFF
cdr3_nt: TGTGCCAGCAGTTACGGACAGACAGGGAACACTGAAGCTTTCTTT

clone_size: -
v_call: TRBV6-1
d_call: TRBD1
j_call: TRBJ1-6
cdr3_aa: CASSDGTGYNSPLHF
cdr3_nt: TGTGCCAGCAGTGATGGGACAGGGTATAATTCACCCCTCCACTTT

clone_size: -
v_call: TRBV29-1
d_call: -
j_call: TRBJ2-3
cdr3_aa: CSVEPSTTDTQYF
cdr3_nt: TGCAGCGTTGAACCCTCTACCACAGATACGCAGTATTTT

clone_size: -
v_call: TRBV28
d_call: -
j_call: TRBJ1-5
cdr3_aa: CASSPGRRGGNQPQHF
cdr3_nt: TGTGCCAGCAGCCCCGGCCGGCGCGGGGGCAATCAGCCCCAGCATTTT

clone_size: -
v_call: TRBV5-1
d_call: TRBD1
j_call: TRBJ2-1
cdr3_aa: CASSRQGEGDEQFF
cdr3_nt: TGCGCCAGCTCTCGACAGGGGGAGGGGGATGAGCAGTTCTTC

clone_size: -
v_call: TRBV30
d_call: TRBD1
j_call: TRBJ2-5
cdr3_aa: CARSGTGIRETQYF
cdr3_nt: TGTGCCAGATCCGGGACAGGGATAAGAGAGACCCAGTACTTC

clone_size: -
v_call: TRBV5-1
d_call: -
j_call: TRBJ2-2
cdr3_aa: CASSKDAGSEELFF
cdr3_nt: TGCGCCAGCAGCAAAGACGCAGGGTCGGAGGAGCTGTTTTTT

clone_size: -
v_call: TRBV6-5
d_call: TRBD2
j_call: TRBJ2-1
cdr3_aa: CATLGTNNEQFF
cdr3_nt: TGTGCCACCCTTGGGACTAACAATGAGCAGTTCTTC